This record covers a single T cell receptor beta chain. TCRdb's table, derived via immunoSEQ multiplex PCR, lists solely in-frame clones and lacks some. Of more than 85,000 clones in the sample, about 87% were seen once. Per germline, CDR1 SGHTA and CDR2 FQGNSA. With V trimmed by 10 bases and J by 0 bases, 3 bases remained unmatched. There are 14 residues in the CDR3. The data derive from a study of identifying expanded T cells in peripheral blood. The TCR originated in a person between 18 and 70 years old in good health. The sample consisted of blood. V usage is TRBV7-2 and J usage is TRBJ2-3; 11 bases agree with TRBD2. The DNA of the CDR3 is TGTGCCACCAGGACTAGCGGGAGCACAGATACGCAGTATTTT. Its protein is CATRTSGSTDTQYF.